This T cell receptor (beta chain) was found in a study of blood T cell repertoires in COVID-19. In the study overall: The United States, Italy and Spain provided the acute and convalescent COVID-19 samples. Sample material is recorded as cDNA or gDNA derived from T cells, B-cell-depleted T cells, or PBMCs.

V lost 1 base and J 0 bases, leaving 10 bases between the germline ends. The CDR3 contains 15 residues. Germline V CDR1 and CDR2: SGDLS, YYNGEE. This clone was detected only a few times. Generated by immunoSEQ multiplex PCR, the TCRdb table keeps only in-frame clones and is missing some. Of about 90,000 clones listed, 75% to 90% are singletons. This TCR derives from a woman older than 75 with active or convalescent COVID-19. This chain links TRBV9 with TRBJ1-2, with D uncertain. The source material was peripheral blood. This CDR3 is CASSVMELANYGYTF. Written as DNA, the CDR3 is TGTGCCAGCAGCGTAATGGAGTTAGCTAACTATGGCTACACCTTC.